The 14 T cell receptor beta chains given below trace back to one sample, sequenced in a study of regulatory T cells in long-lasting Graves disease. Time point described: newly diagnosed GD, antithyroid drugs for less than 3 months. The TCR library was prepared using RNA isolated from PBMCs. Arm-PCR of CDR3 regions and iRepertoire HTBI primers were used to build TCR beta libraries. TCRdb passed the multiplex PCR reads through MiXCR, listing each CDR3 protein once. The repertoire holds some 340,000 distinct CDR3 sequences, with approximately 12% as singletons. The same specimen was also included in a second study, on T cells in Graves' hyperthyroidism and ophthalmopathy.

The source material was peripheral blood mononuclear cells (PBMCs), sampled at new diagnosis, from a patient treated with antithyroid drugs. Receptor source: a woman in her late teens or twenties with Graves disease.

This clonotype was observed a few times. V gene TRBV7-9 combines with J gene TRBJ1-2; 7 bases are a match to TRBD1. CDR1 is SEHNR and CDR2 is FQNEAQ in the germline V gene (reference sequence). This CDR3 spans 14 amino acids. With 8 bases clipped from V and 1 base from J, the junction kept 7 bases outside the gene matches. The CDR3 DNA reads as TGTGCCAGCGTGGGACAGCCGATTAACTATGGCTACACCTTC. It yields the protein CASVGQPINYGYTF.

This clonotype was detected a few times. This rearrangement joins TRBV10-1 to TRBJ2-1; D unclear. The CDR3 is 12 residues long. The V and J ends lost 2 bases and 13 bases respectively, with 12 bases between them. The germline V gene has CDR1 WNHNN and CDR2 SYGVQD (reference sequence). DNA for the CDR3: TGCGCCAGCAGTGAGAAGGGTCTATTTCAGTTCTTC. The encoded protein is CASSEKGLFQFF.

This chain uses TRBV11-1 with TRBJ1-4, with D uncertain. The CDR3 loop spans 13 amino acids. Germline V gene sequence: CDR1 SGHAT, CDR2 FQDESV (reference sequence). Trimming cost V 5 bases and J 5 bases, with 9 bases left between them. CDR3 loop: CASSRTGNEKLFF. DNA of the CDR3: TGTGCCAGCAGCCGGACGGGAAATGAAAAACTGTTTTTT.

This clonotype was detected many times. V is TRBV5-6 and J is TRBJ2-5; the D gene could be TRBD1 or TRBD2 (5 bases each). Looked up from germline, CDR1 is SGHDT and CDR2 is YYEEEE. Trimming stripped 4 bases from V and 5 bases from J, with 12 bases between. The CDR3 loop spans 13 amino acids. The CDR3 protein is CASSGPGRETQYF. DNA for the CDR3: TGTGCCAGCAGCGGACCGGGACGCGAGACCCAGTACTTC.

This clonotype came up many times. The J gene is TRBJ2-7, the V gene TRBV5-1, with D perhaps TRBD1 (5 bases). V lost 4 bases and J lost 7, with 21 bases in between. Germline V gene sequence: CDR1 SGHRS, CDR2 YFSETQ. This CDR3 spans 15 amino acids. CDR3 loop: CASSPTQDTRGEQYV. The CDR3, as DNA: TGCGCCAGCAGCCCCACTCAGGACACCCGAGGAGAGCAGTACGTC.

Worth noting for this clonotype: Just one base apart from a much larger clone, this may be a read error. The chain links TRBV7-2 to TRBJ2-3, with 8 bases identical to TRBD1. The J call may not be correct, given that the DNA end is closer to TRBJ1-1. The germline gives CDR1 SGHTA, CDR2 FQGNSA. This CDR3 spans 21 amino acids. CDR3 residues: CTSSLEGYRGKARRRATEAFF. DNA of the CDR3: TGTACCAGCAGCTTAGAGGGCTACAGGGGGAAGGCTCGACGGAGGGCCACTGAAGCTTTCTTT.

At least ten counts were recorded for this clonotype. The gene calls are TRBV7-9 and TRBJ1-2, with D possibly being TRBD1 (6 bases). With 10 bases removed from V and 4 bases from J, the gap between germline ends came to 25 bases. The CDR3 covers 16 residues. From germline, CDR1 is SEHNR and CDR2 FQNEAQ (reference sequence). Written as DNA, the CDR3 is TGTGCCACCGCCCCCAGGGGTCGGGGAATATCCTATGGCTACACCTTC. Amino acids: CATAPRGRGISYGYTF.

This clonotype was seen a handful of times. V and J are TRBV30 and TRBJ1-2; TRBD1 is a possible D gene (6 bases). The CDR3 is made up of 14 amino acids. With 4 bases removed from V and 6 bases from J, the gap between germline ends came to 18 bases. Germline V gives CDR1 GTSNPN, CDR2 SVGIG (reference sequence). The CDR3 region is CAWILFRGLDGYTF. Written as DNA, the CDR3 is TGTGCCTGGATCCTTTTCCGGGGGCTGGATGGCTACACCTTC.

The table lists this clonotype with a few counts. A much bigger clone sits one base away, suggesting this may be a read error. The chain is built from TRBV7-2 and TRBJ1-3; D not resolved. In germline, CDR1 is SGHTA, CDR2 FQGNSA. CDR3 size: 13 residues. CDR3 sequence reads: CANSPDGGNTIYF. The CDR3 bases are TGTGCCAACAGCCCAGACGGTGGAAACACCATATATTTT.

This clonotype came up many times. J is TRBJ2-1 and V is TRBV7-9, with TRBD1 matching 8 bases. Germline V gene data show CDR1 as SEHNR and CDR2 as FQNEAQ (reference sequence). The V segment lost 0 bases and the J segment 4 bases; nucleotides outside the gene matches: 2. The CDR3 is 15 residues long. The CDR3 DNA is TGTGCCAGCAGCTTAGCGGGGGACAGGTACAATGAGCAGTTCTTC. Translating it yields CASSLAGDRYNEQFF.

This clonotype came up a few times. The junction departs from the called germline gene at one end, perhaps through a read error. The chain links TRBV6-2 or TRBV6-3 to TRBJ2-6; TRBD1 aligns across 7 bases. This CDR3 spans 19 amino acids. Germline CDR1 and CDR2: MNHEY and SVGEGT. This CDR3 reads CASSYRLRGRNSGASVLTF. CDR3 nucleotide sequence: TGTGCCAGCAGTTACAGGTTAAGGGGGCGAAACTCTGGGGCCAGCGTCCTGACTTTC.

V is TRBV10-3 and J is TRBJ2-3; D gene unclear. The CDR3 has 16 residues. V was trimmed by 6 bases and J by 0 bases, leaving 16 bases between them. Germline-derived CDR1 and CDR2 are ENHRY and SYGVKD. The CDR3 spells CAIRDSYGLSTDTQYF. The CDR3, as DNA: TGTGCCATCAGGGATTCCTACGGCCTGAGCACAGATACGCAGTATTTT.

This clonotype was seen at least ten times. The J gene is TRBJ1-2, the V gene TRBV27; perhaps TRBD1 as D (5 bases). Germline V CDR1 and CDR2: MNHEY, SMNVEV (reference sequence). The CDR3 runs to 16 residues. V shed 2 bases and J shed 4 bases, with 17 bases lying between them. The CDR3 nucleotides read TGTGCCAGCAGTTTAGGGGCAGGCCTAGCCCCCTATGGCTACACCTTC. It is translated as CASSLGAGLAPYGYTF.

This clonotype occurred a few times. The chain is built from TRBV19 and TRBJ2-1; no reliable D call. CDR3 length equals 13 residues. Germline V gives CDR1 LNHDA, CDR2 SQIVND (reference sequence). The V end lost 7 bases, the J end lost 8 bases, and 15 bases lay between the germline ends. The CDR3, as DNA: TGTGCCAGTACTGGGCTGCCAAGCCATGAGCAGTTCTTC. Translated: CASTGLPSHEQFF.